Shown below are 9 T cell receptor beta chains from a single sample sequenced in a study of blood T cell repertoires in COVID-19. Sequencing used immunoSEQ multiplex PCR; TCRdb keeps in-frame clones, though not all of them. The data show roughly 200,000 clones, about 90% seen once. Sequencing used peripheral blood. Receptors originate from a young man with active or convalescent COVID-19.

J is TRBJ1-3 and V is TRBV6-4; D is undetermined. V dropped 3 bases and J dropped 3 bases, with 18 bases sitting between them. This CDR3 has 17 amino acids. Germline CDR1 and CDR2: MRHNA and SNTAGT. CDR3 DNA sequence: TGTGCCAGCAGTGAAAAAGTTCGAAGCGGTGGTGGAAACACCATATATTTT. Its protein is CASSEKVRSGGGNTIYF.

The chain uses TRBV10-2 and TRBJ1-5; D not certain. The CDR3 runs to 13 residues. Trimming pared 5 bases from V and 5 bases from J, leaving 10 bases between. Germline V gene sequence: CDR1 WSHSY, CDR2 SAAADI. Here the CDR3 reads CASSISSDQPQHF. DNA for the CDR3: TGCGCCAGCAGTATAAGCTCTGATCAGCCCCAGCATTTT.

The CDR3 here is CAISEQGSGETQYF. The CDR3 DNA follows: TGTGCCATCAGTGAACAGGGTTCCGGGGAGACCCAGTACTTC. V usage is TRBV10-3 and J usage is TRBJ2-5; perhaps TRBD1 as D (6 bases). The ends were cut back, 3 bases at V and 5 bases at J, with 13 bases in the middle. This CDR3 region has 14 residues. Germline V CDR1 and CDR2: ENHRY, SYGVKD.

This clone was picked up one time. V usage is TRBV21-1 and J usage is TRBJ2-3; the table gives TRBD2 as D, unverified against the DNA. TRBV21-1 is marked as a pseudogene. This CDR3 comprises 15 residues. The CDR3 nucleotides read TGTGCCAGCAGCAAAGGTAGGGGACTAGCGGATACGCAGTATTTT. Translated: CASSKGRGLADTQYF.

J is TRBJ1-1 and V is TRBV19; D may be TRBD1 (6 bases). CDR3 size: 15 residues. Trimming stripped 3 bases from V and 0 bases from J, with 11 bases between. Germline assignment: CDR1 LNHDA and CDR2 SQIVND (reference sequence). In DNA form, the CDR3 reads TGTGCCAGTAGTATTTCGGGACAAGTGAACACTGAAGCTTTCTTT. Translation: CASSISGQVNTEAFF.

The gene calls are TRBV5-1 and TRBJ2-7, with D maybe TRBD1 (6 bases). V lost 0 bases, J lost 5 bases, and 15 bases lay in between. The CDR3 runs 15 residues. Germline CDR1 reads SGHRS; CDR2 reads YFSETQ. This CDR3 is CASSLAAGAPNEQYF. CDR3 nucleotides: TGCGCCAGCAGCTTGGCGGCAGGGGCGCCCAACGAGCAGTACTTC.

The genes are TRBV3-1 (or the pseudogene TRBV3-2) and TRBJ2-7; D is perhaps TRBD1 (6 bases). Trimming shortened V by 4 bases and J by 4 bases, and 14 bases separated the two germline ends. Per germline, CDR1 LGHDT and CDR2 YNNKEL (reference sequence). The CDR3 is 14 residues long. The CDR3 protein is CASSPGQSEYEQYF. CDR3 in DNA: TGTGCCAGCAGCCCCGGACAGTCGGAATACGAGCAGTACTTC.

On this clone: The sample carries other DNA sequences with the same CDR3. This chain uses TRBV9 with TRBJ1-3; D gene ambiguous. The V end was cut by 0 bases, the J end by 2 bases, with 6 bases between. This CDR3 has 14 residues. Germline lookup yields CDR1 SGDLS and CDR2 YYNGEE. This CDR3 is CASSVGTAGNTIYF. In DNA, the CDR3 is TGTGCCAGCAGCGTAGGCACAGCTGGAAACACCATATATTTT.

The gene calls are TRBV5-6 and TRBJ2-1; 11 bases fit TRBD2. Per germline, CDR1 SGHDT and CDR2 YYEEEE. The CDR3 totals 17 residues. With V trimmed by 0 bases and J by 6 bases, 8 bases remained unmatched. CDR3 sequence (DNA): TGTGCCAGCAGCTTGGTCCGGGCTAGCGGGAGGCTCAATGAGCAGTTCTTC. As protein: CASSLVRASGRLNEQFF.